The sequence of this T cell receptor (beta chain) was determined in a study of shared clonotypes between healthy human individuals. TCRdb keeps only in-frame clones here, not all; method: immunoSEQ multiplex PCR. This table holds around 2.3 million clones, approximately 94% found once. Sequencing used naive CD4+ T cells sorted from blood. The subset denotes: CD45RA+ positively selected. The receptor was derived from a man between 18 and 29 years old in good health.

For the CDR3, the DNA is TGTGCCAGCAGCTTCACCCCCGCATACGAGCAGTACTTC. As protein: CASSFTPAYEQYF. The genes are TRBV7-2 and TRBJ2-7; D unresolved. The CDR3 is 13 amino acids. Germline V gives CDR1 SGHTA, CDR2 FQGNSA. Trimming removed 3 bases from V and 4 bases from J, with 10 bases in between.